This T cell receptor beta chain derives from a study of blood T cells in healthy people across ages. A J-beta primer mix and a sample-barcoded 5' primer were used in a second PCR of about 7 to 12 cycles. TCRdb independently ran MiXCR on the 5' RACE reads; one entry per CDR3 protein. The table records roughly 930,000 distinct CDR3 sequences, roughly 50% of them present only once. Germline V gene data show CDR1 as MNHNS and CDR2 as SASEGT. This CDR3 has 13 amino acids. Trimming pared 1 base from V and 5 bases from J, leaving 8 bases between. Per-sample yields of isolated PBMCs were at least 6 million. The chain employs TRBV6-1 and TRBJ2-5; D might be TRBD1 (6 bases). Sequencing input: blood. The sequence was obtained from a young man in good health. The CDR3 sequence is CASSEGTAETQYF. CDR3 DNA: TGTGCCAGCAGTGAAGGGACAGCCGAGACCCAGTACTTC.